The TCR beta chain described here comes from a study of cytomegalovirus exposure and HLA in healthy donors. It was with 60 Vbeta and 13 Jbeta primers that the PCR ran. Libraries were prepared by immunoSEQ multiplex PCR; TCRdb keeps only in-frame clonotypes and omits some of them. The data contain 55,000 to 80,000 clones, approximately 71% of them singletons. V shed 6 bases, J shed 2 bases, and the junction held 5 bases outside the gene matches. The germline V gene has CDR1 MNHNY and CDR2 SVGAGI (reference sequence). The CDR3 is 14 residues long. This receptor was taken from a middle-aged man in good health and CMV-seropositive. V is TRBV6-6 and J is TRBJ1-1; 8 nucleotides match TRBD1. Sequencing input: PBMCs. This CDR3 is CASRRDRGNTEAFF. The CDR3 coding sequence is TGTGCCAGCAGGCGCGACAGGGGAAACACTGAAGCTTTCTTT.